Listed here are 21 T cell receptor beta chains from one sample, sequenced in a study of cytomegalovirus exposure and HLA in healthy donors. The study ran its PCR with 60 Vbeta and 13 Jbeta primers. Assay: immunoSEQ multiplex PCR; the TCRdb copy retains only in-frame clones and omits some. The data hold around 150,000 clones, with around 68% observed a single time. Sequencing was done on a sample of PBMCs. The source of these receptors is a man in his fifties in good health and CMV-seronegative.

On this clone: This sample includes further DNA sequences coding for the same CDR3. This sequence joins TRBV5-1 and TRBJ2-1, with D maybe TRBD1 (6 bases). V was cut by 3 bases and J by 4 bases, with 8 bases left in between. The germline CDR1 and CDR2 sequences are SGHRS and YFSETQ. The CDR3 totals 13 residues. The CDR3 DNA sequence: TGCGCCAGCAGCTCAACAGGGTACAATGAGCAGTTCTTC. Amino acid sequence: CASSSTGYNEQFF.

The V and J genes are TRBV7-2 and TRBJ2-3, with D tentatively TRBD2 (6 bases). V lost 5 bases and J 2 bases, leaving 23 bases between the germline ends. The CDR3 loop spans 18 amino acids. Per germline, CDR1 SGHTA and CDR2 FQGNSA. CDR3 sequence: CASSLTSARGFYTDTQYF. The CDR3 bases are TGTGCCAGCAGCCTAACCTCGGCGCGGGGCTTCTACACAGATACGCAGTATTTT.

The chain recombines TRBV5-1 with TRBJ2-7, with 7 bases lining up with TRBD1. CDR1 and CDR2 from the germline V gene are SGHRS and YFSETQ. This CDR3 has 15 residues. After removal of 0 bases from V and 2 bases from J, the junction contained 5 bases not matched to a gene. In nucleotides, the CDR3 is TGCGCCAGCAGCTTGGGGGGGACAGCAGCCTACGAGCAGTACTTC. Translated, it gives CASSLGGTAAYEQYF.

The chain uses TRBV7-2 and TRBJ1-2; possible D gene TRBD1, 6 bases. V lost 5 bases, J lost 6 bases, and 19 bases lay in between. The CDR3 totals 15 residues. Germline CDR1 reads SGHTA; CDR2 reads FQGNSA. CDR3 loop: CASSLEPGVRDGYTF. CDR3 DNA sequence: TGTGCCAGCAGCCTCGAACCAGGGGTACGGGATGGCTACACCTTC.

In this sample, this clone turned up a few times. The V gene is TRBV10-2, the J gene TRBJ2-3; 10 bases line up with TRBD2. CDR1 and CDR2 (germline): WSHSY, SAAADI. V lost 3 bases and J lost 4; bases outside the gene matches: 10. This CDR3 contains 17 residues. CDR3: CASSDRGASGGSDTQYF. CDR3 DNA sequence: TGCGCCAGCAGTGATCGAGGAGCTAGCGGGGGTTCAGATACGCAGTATTTT.

The genes are TRBV13 and TRBJ2-7, with 8 bases matching TRBD1. The CDR3 extends over 15 amino acids. The ends lost 4 bases at V and 4 bases at J; junction bases unmatched: 9. Germline-derived CDR1 and CDR2 are PRHDT and FYEKMQ (reference sequence). The CDR3 coding sequence is TGTGCCAGCAGCTCCCCGGGGCAGGGGGCGTACGAGCAGTACTTC. The encoded protein is CASSSPGQGAYEQYF.

V usage is TRBV27 and J usage is TRBJ1-6; 9 bases are a match to TRBD1. Germline CDR1 reads MNHEY; CDR2 reads SMNVEV (reference sequence). Germline trimming cut 4 bases from V and 6 bases from J; bases unmatched to any gene: 13. CDR3 length: 18 amino acids. The CDR3 DNA reads TGTGCCAGCAGTTCTCCCTCCGGGACAGGGCGGGTTAATTCACCCCTCCACTTT. Its protein is CASSSPSGTGRVNSPLHF.

The rearrangement links TRBV5-6 to TRBJ2-2, with D possibly matching TRBD1 (6 bases). Trimming removed 0 bases from V and 0 bases from J, with 9 bases in between. Looked up from germline, CDR1 is SGHDT and CDR2 is YYEEEE. There are 16 residues in the CDR3. The CDR3 DNA follows: TGTGCCAGCAGCTTGGCCGGGACACCGAACACCGGGGAGCTGTTTTTT. Protein sequence: CASSLAGTPNTGELFF. The variable domain in full, with the rest retrieved from reference TRBV5-6 and TRBJ2-2, is DAGVTQSPTHLIKTRGQQVTLRCSPKSGHDTVSWYQQALGQGPQFIFQYYEEEERQRGNFPDRFSGHQFPNYSSELNVNALLLGDSALYLCASSLAGTPNTGELFFGEGSRLTVL.

The chain combines TRBV6-1 with TRBJ2-5, with a weak D call TRBD1 (6 bases). V was shortened by 5 bases and J by 5 bases, with 18 bases between the two germline ends. The CDR3 is 15 residues long. Germline assignment: CDR1 MNHNS and CDR2 SASEGT. CDR3 sequence (DNA): TGTGCCAGCAGTCCGAGGACAGCCTTGGCGGAGACCCAGTACTTC. This translates into CASSPRTALAETQYF.

The V and J genes are TRBV7-9 and TRBJ2-3, with TRBD1 identical over 8 bases. The CDR3 runs 13 residues. Germline CDR1 is SEHNR and CDR2 is FQNEAQ (reference sequence). Trimming at V came to 5 bases and at J to 6 bases, leaving 4 bases not matched to a gene. The CDR3 reads CASSRRQGDTQYF. The DNA of the CDR3 is TGTGCCAGCAGCCGAAGACAGGGGGATACGCAGTATTTT.

The chain joins TRBV6-1 to TRBJ2-7; 16 bases match TRBD2. This CDR3 is 15 amino acids long. V was clipped by 6 bases and J by 5 bases; unmatched bases: 4. The germline V gene has CDR1 MNHNS and CDR2 SASEGT. CDR3 protein: CASRGLAGGFHEQYF. CDR3 in DNA: TGTGCCAGCAGGGGACTAGCGGGGGGGTTCCACGAGCAGTACTTC.

V gene TRBV15 combines with J gene TRBJ2-5; 9 bases align to TRBD1. CDR1 and CDR2 from the germline V gene are LNHNV and YYDKDF (reference sequence). This CDR3 is 14 amino acids long. V lost 3 bases to trimming and J lost 2 bases; unmatched junction nucleotides: 1. Here the CDR3 reads CATSRDRGQETQYF. CDR3 bases: TGTGCCACCAGCAGGGACAGGGGTCAAGAGACCCAGTACTTC.

This chain's CDR3 is CASSFPGLAGGGTDTQYF. CDR3 sequence (DNA): TGTGCCAGCAGCTTTCCGGGACTAGCGGGGGGCGGGACAGATACGCAGTATTTT. V is TRBV7-3 and J is TRBJ2-3, with 15 bases that match TRBD2. The germline CDR1 and CDR2 sequences are SGHTA and FQGTGA. The CDR3 contains 18 residues. V lost 3 bases, J lost 3 bases, and 7 bases stayed unmatched.

Remarks on this clone: The junction does not match germline at one end; this may be a read error. The V call is TRBV5-6, the J call TRBJ1-1; no clear D gene. CDR1 and CDR2 from the germline V gene are SGHDT and YYEEEE. CDR3 length: 15 amino acids. CDR3 DNA sequence: TGTGCCAGCAGCTTTTCGACGAGGGTGAAGACTGAAGCTTTCTTT. Protein: CASSFSTRVKTEAFF.

The gene calls are TRBV23-1 and TRBJ2-1, with 14 bases matching TRBD2. TRBV23-1 is designated an ORF whose function remains uncertain. V gave up 4 bases and J gave up 3 bases; unmatched junction bases: 8. CDR3 size: 18 residues. The CDR3 loop is CASSPPGLAGEYYNEQFF. Written as DNA, the CDR3 is TGCGCCAGCAGTCCTCCGGGACTAGCGGGGGAGTACTACAATGAGCAGTTCTTC.

The rearrangement links TRBV27 to TRBJ1-3, with 7 bases identical to TRBD1. The CDR3 has 14 residues. CDR1 is MNHEY, CDR2 SMNVEV, per germline (reference sequence). V lost 7 bases and J lost 4; bases outside the gene matches: 7. The CDR3 DNA is TGTGCCAGCAAGACAGGGTGGGGAGGAAACACCATATATTTT. Protein sequence: CASKTGWGGNTIYF.

This clone was picked up a small number of times. CDR3 sequence reads: CASSLSQGGYPLHF. DNA of the CDR3: TGTGCCAGCAGCTTGTCACAGGGAGGGTATCCCCTCCACTTT. This chain uses TRBV11-2 with TRBJ1-6; weak D call: TRBD1 (6 bases). The CDR3 runs to 14 residues. V shed 3 bases and J shed 13 bases, with 16 bases lying between them. The germline V gene encodes CDR1 SGHAT and CDR2 FQNNGV.

The V and J genes are TRBV27 and TRBJ1-1; no clear D. Germline V gene lookup returns CDR1 MNHEY and CDR2 SMNVEV (reference sequence). CDR3 length: 15 amino acids. The V end was cut by 0 bases, the J end by 0 bases, with 8 bases between. The CDR3 DNA reads TGTGCCAGCAGTTTATCGACACAGCTGAACACTGAAGCTTTCTTT. Its translation: CASSLSTQLNTEAFF.

The chain's CDR3 is CASIGGGSGETQYF. The CDR3 region has the DNA TGTGCCAGCATCGGTGGGGGGTCGGGGGAGACCCAGTACTTC. The rearrangement uses TRBV6-1 and TRBJ2-5; D possibly corresponds to TRBD2 (6 bases). The CDR3 contains 14 residues. Trimming removed 7 bases from V and 5 bases from J, with 17 bases in between. Germline loops: CDR1 MNHNS, CDR2 SASEGT.

This clone has only one observation. The chain recombines TRBV18 with TRBJ1-5; D is uncertain. Trimming left V 3 bases short and J 6 bases short, with 15 bases between. Germline-derived CDR1 and CDR2 are KGHSH and LQKENI. The CDR3 totals 15 residues. CDR3 sequence reads: CASSPEAARSQPQHF. The CDR3 DNA reads as TGTGCCAGCTCACCGGAGGCAGCGAGGAGTCAGCCCCAGCATTTT.

The gene calls are TRBV5-4 and TRBJ2-3; D call uncertain. V was pared by 4 bases and J by 2 bases, with 17 bases between. CDR1 is SGHNT and CDR2 is YYREEE in the germline V gene (reference sequence). This CDR3 has 16 residues. The CDR3 nucleotides read TGTGCCAGCAGCCTGAGACACCCGTTGTCCACAGATACGCAGTATTTT. Protein product: CASSLRHPLSTDTQYF.